The text below deals with one T cell receptor beta chain. Its antigen is not known. TRB rearrangements were amplified by touch-down multiplex PCR with mixed TRB-A/B primers. No DNA is given; TCRdb re-called the multiplex PCR reads and lists each CDR3 protein once. The repertoire shows a few thousand distinct CDR3 sequences; the top ten hold around 53%. Germline values: CDR1 LNHDA, CDR2 SQIVND (reference sequence). This CDR3 has 15 amino acids. The data belong to a study of T cell clusters in autoimmune cytopenias. Study outcomes and limitations: Comparing secondary cytopenia with chronic lymphocytic leukemia showed no cluster-lack signature, apparently masked by lymphoma repertoire. Primary autoimmune cytopenia patients appeared to lack physiological T cell clusters present in healthy donors. TRB repertoire shifts in secondary cytopenia and chronic lymphocytic leukemia mostly reflected lymphoma, not autoimmunity. The T cell clusters were defined only in silico, without experimental functional validation.

Approximately 40,000 genome equivalents of blood DNA were amplified for TRB. V is TRBV19 and J is TRBJ2-7; TCRdb's D call of TRBD1 is untestable without DNA. The sample taken for sequencing was peripheral blood. The sequence derives from a human donor with an autoimmune cytopenia or autoimmune hepatitis (not recorded which). The CDR3: CASSIVGGMGYEQYF.